The 12 T cell receptor beta chains below all came from one sample that was sequenced in a study of T cells in localized non-small cell lung cancer. Sequencing used immunoSEQ multiplex PCR; TCRdb keeps in-frame clones, though not all of them. The table includes about 70,000 clones, approximately 87% detected once. The sample here was peripheral blood, taken before any cancer treatment. The receptors stem from a male donor at least 60 years old with stage III squamous cell lung carcinoma.

V and J are TRBV2 and TRBJ1-2; the D is unclear. V lost 0 bases, J lost 4 bases, and 12 bases lay in between. This CDR3 has 15 amino acids. CDR1 and CDR2 (germline): SNHLY, FYNNEI. CDR3 region: CASSEALAESYGYTF. Written as DNA, the CDR3 is TGTGCCAGCAGTGAAGCGTTGGCAGAAAGCTATGGCTACACCTTC.

This chain links TRBV6-5 with TRBJ1-1; D is perhaps TRBD1 (5 bases). Germline values: CDR1 MNHEY, CDR2 SVGAGI. The CDR3 has 15 amino acids. V was cut by 2 bases and J by 3 bases, with 13 bases left in between. The CDR3 sequence is CASSYSGAVDTEAFF. The DNA for the CDR3 is TGTGCCAGCAGTTACAGCGGGGCCGTAGACACTGAAGCTTTCTTT.

A single count supports this clone. The chain carries TRBV29-1 and TRBJ1-1, with TRBD1 as a possible D gene (5 bases). The ends were cut back, 3 bases at V and 7 bases at J, with 18 bases in the middle. Germline V gives CDR1 SQVTM, CDR2 ANQGSEA. The CDR3 length is 14 residues. CDR3 sequence reads: CSVEDTSWGIEAFF. CDR3 nucleotide sequence: TGCAGCGTTGAGGATACCTCATGGGGGATTGAAGCTTTCTTT. The full variable domain, rest sourced from reference TRBV29-1 and TRBJ1-1, is SAVISQKPSRDICQRGTSLTIQCQVDSQVTMMFWYRQQPGQSLTLIATANQGSEATYESGFVIDKFPISRPNLTFSTLTVSNMSPEDSSIYLCSVEDTSWGIEAFFGQGTRLTVV.

The CDR3 bases are TGTGCCAGCAGGGCACAGGAAGCTAACTATGGCTACACCTTC. Amino acid sequence: CASRAQEANYGYTF. V gene TRBV28 combines with J gene TRBJ1-2; perhaps TRBD1 as D (5 bases). V was trimmed by 6 bases and J by 0 bases, leaving 11 bases between them. CDR1 and CDR2 from the germline V gene are MDHEN and SYDVKM. This CDR3 has 14 amino acids.

This rearrangement joins TRBV28 to TRBJ1-5; maybe TRBD1 (5 bases). Germline CDR1 and CDR2: MDHEN and SYDVKM. The CDR3 covers 15 residues. Trimming shortened V by 6 bases and J by 4 bases, and 16 bases separated the two germline ends. The CDR3 spells CASRFTSGGNQPQHF. CDR3 sequence (DNA): TGTGCCAGCAGGTTTACCAGTGGGGGGAATCAGCCCCAGCATTTT.

The chain joins TRBV5-1 to TRBJ1-6; no reliable D call. The V end was cut by 0 bases, the J end by 7 bases, with 8 bases between. This CDR3 is 14 amino acids long. Germline CDR1 is SGHRS and CDR2 is YFSETQ. CDR3 nucleotide sequence: TGCGCCAGCAGCTTGGAGGCTGCGAATTCACCCCTCCACTTT. Amino acid sequence: CASSLEAANSPLHF.

V usage is TRBV4-3 and J usage is TRBJ2-5; 9 nucleotides align to TRBD2. The CDR3 runs 15 residues. Trimming cost V 3 bases and J 6 bases; bases outside gene matches: 8. Germline V lookup: CDR1 LGHNA, CDR2 YSLEER. The CDR3 here is CASSQVAGGQKTQYF. CDR3 bases: TGCGCCAGCAGCCAGGTTGCGGGGGGGCAAAAGACCCAGTACTTC.

The chain has TRBV7-6 and TRBJ2-5; the match to TRBD1 covers 7 bases. Losses at the gene ends were 5 bases for V and 2 bases for J; bases not matched to a gene: 11. This CDR3 is 16 amino acids long. Per germline, CDR1 SGHVS and CDR2 FNYEAQ. The CDR3 sequence is CASSLGTATHQETQYF. CDR3 coding DNA: TGTGCCAGCAGCCTTGGGACAGCCACGCATCAAGAGACCCAGTACTTC.

This sequence joins TRBV4-3 and TRBJ1-6, with D perhaps matching TRBD1 (5 bases). Germline loops: CDR1 LGHNA, CDR2 YSLEER. This CDR3 region has 14 residues. The germline V and J ends were trimmed by 1 base and 6 bases, with 7 bases remaining between them. This CDR3 reads CASSQVRGNSPLHF. DNA of the CDR3: TGCGCCAGCAGCCAAGTGAGGGGTAATTCACCCCTCCACTTT.

This rearrangement joins TRBV9 to TRBJ2-2; 7 nucleotides align to TRBD1. V dropped 0 bases and J dropped 4; count of bases not matched to a gene: 3. The CDR3 contains 15 residues. Germline CDR1 and CDR2: SGDLS and YYNGEE. DNA for the CDR3: TGTGCCAGCAGCGTAGAGGGGGCGGGCACCGGGGAGCTGTTTTTT. This gives the protein CASSVEGAGTGELFF.

CDR3 sequence (DNA): TGTGCCAGCTCTGCGACAGCTAACTATGGCTACACCTTC. The encoded protein is CASSATANYGYTF. J is TRBJ1-2 and V is TRBV18; D is possibly TRBD1 (5 bases). The CDR3 runs 13 residues. Germline V gene sequence: CDR1 KGHSH, CDR2 LQKENI. The ends were cut back, 6 bases at V and 0 bases at J, with 8 bases in the middle.

The chain uses TRBV7-9 and TRBJ1-1; 8 nucleotides agree with TRBD1. After removal of 6 bases from V and 1 base from J, the junction contained 1 base not matched to a gene. The CDR3 has 13 residues. Germline V lookup: CDR1 SEHNR, CDR2 FQNEAQ (reference sequence). CDR3 protein: CASSGQGNTEAFF. The CDR3 nucleotides are TGTGCCAGCAGTGGACAGGGGAACACTGAAGCTTTCTTT.